The sequence of this T cell receptor beta chain was determined in a study of T-cell memory formation after mild COVID-19. One entry per CDR3 protein results from TCRdb running MiXCR on the 5' RACE reads. This table has about 320,000 distinct CDR3 sequences, roughly an eighth appearing once. This clonotype was counted at least ten times. What it binds is unknown. Study findings and constraints: Pre-infection memory already had some responding clones, implying cross-reactive memory joined. Contracting clones localized mainly to CM and EM when CD4+ and mainly to EMRA when CD8+.

The V end was cut by 1 base, the J end by 8 bases, with 14 bases between. In germline, CDR1 is MDHEN, CDR2 SYDVKM. The CDR3 is 14 residues long. This TCR derives from a young man who had mild COVID-19 (a few samples of this study predate the infection). Cell type and time point are not known. Sequencing was done on a sample of PBMCs or a T cell subset sorted from them (not recorded which). The V and J genes are TRBV28 and TRBJ1-1; D is ambiguous. This CDR3 is CASSLYQVVGEAFF. CDR3 nucleotide sequence: TGTGCCAGCAGTTTATACCAAGTTGTGGGAGAAGCTTTCTTT.